This TCR beta chain was recovered during a study of blood T cell repertoires in COVID-19. Study as a whole: PBMCs, B-cell-depleted T cells, or T cells provided the cDNA or gDNA that made up the material.

Per the original data handling: How many nucleated cells were present was estimated from reference gene primer amplification. Produced via immunoSEQ multiplex PCR; TCRdb's table is partial and in-frame only. The DNA was the basis for D and trimming; V, J and clone size are from that table. The table has around 100,000 clones, 69% seen once; the top ten hold approximately 5.9%. V was clipped by 10 bases and J by 0 bases, with 23 bases between them. CDR1 is SGHRS and CDR2 is YFSETQ in the germline V gene. The CDR3 contains 17 residues. J is TRBJ1-5 and V is TRBV5-1; the D gene is possibly TRBD1 (6 bases). The origin of this receptor is a man older than 75 with acute or convalescent COVID-19. The sequenced material came from peripheral blood. The CDR3 here is CAGTSGHDPYSNQPQHF. The CDR3 nucleotides read TGCGCCGGGACCTCGGGACATGATCCTTATAGCAATCAGCCCCAGCATTTT. Full variable domain (remainder filled in from reference TRBV5-1 and TRBJ1-5): KAGVTQTPRYLIKTRGQQVTLSCSPISGHRSVSWYQQTPGQGLQFLFEYFSETQRNKGNFPGRFSGRQFSNSRSEMNVSTLELGDSALYLCAGTSGHDPYSNQPQHFGDGTRLSIL.